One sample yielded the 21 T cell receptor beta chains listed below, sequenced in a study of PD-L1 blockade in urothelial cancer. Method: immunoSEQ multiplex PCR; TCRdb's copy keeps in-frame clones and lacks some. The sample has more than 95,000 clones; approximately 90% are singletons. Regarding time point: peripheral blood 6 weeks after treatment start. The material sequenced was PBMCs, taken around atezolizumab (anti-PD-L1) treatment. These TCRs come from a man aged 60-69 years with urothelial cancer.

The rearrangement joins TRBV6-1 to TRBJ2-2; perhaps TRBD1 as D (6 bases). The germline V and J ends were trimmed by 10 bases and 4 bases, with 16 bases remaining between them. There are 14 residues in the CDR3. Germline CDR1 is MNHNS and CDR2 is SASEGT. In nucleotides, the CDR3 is TGTGCCATCGGAGAGGCCAGGGGCACCGGGGAGCTGTTTTTT. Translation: CAIGEARGTGELFF.

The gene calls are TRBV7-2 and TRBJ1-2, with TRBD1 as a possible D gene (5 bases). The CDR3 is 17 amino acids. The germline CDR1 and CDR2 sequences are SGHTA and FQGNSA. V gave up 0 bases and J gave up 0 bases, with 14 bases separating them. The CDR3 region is CASSLARGVGPNYGYTF. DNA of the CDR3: TGTGCCAGCAGCTTAGCGCGGGGGGTCGGTCCTAACTATGGCTACACCTTC.

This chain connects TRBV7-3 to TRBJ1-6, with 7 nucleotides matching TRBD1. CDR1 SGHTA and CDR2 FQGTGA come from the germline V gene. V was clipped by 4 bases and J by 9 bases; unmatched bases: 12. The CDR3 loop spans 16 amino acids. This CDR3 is CASSSLGQGGGSPLHF. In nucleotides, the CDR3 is TGTGCCAGCAGCTCCCTGGGGCAAGGGGGCGGTTCACCCCTCCACTTT.

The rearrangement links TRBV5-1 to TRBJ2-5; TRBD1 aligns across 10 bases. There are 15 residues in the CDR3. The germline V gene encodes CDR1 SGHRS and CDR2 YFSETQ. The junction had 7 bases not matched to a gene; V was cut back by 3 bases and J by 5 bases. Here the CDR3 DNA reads TGCGCCAGCAGCTCCGACAGGGGGCTAGGGGAGACCCAGTACTTC. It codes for CASSSDRGLGETQYF.

CDR3 sequence (DNA): TGTGCCAGCAGTGACGCTGGGACAGCCACCTACAATGAGCAGTTCTTC. Amino acid sequence: CASSDAGTATYNEQFF. The V and J genes are TRBV6-4 and TRBJ2-1; the match to TRBD1 covers 7 bases. This CDR3 has 16 amino acids. V trimming: 2 bases; J trimming: 2 bases; junction bases outside the gene matches: 6. From germline, CDR1 is MRHNA and CDR2 SNTAGT.

CDR3 in DNA: TGTGCCAGCAGTTTTGAGGTAACCGGGGAGCTGTTTTTT. It specifies CASSFEVTGELFF. The chain uses TRBV28 and TRBJ2-2; no reliable D call. The CDR3 consists of 13 residues. The V gene's germline CDR1 is MDHEN and CDR2 SYDVKM. Trimming took 3 bases from V and 5 from J, leaving 7 bases between them.

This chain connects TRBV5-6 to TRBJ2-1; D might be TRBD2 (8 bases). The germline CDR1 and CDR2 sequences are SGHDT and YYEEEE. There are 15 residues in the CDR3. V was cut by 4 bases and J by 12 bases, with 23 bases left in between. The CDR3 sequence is CASSPGGGPGDWQFF. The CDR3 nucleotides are TGTGCCAGCAGCCCGGGAGGGGGCCCCGGGGATTGGCAGTTCTTC.

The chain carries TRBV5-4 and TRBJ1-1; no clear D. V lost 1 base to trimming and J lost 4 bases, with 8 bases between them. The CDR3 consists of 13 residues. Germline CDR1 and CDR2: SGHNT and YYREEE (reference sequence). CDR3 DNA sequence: TGTGCCAGCAGCTTGCCCGGTGCCACTGAAGCTTTCTTT. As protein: CASSLPGATEAFF.

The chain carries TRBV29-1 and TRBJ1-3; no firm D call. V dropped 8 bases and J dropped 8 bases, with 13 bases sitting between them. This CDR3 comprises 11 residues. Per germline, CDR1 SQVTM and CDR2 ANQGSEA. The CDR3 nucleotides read TGCAGCCTGATTTTAGGAGACACCATATATTTT. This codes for CSLILGDTIYF.

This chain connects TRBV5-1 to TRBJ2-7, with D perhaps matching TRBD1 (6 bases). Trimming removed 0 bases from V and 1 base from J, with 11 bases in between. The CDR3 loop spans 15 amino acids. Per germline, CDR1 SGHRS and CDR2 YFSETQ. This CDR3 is CASSLGQGWSYEQYF. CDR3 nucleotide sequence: TGCGCCAGCAGCTTGGGGCAGGGGTGGTCCTACGAGCAGTACTTC.

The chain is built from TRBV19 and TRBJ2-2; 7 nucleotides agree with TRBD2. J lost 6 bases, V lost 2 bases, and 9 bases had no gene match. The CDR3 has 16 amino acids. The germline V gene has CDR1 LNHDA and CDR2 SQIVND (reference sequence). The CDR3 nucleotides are TGTGCCAGTAGTATATCAACCGGGGGGTTATCCGGGGAGCTGTTTTTT. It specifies CASSISTGGLSGELFF.

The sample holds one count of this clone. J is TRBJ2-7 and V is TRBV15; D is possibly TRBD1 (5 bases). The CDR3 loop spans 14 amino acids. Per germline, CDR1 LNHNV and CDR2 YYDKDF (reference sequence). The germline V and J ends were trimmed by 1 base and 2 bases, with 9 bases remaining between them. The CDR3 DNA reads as TGTGCCACCAGCAGAGGCAGGGCCACCTACGAGCAGTACTTC. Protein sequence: CATSRGRATYEQYF.

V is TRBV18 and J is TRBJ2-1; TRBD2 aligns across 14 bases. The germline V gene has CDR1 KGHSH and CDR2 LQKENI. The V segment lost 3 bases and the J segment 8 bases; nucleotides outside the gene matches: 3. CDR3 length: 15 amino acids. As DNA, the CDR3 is TGTGCCAGCTCACCCCAGGGACTAGCGGGAGATGAGCAGTTCTTC. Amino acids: CASSPQGLAGDEQFF.

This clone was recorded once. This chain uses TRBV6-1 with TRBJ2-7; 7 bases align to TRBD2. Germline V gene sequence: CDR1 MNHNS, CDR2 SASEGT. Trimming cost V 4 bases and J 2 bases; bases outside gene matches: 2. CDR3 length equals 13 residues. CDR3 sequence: CASSGGGTYEQYF. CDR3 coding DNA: TGTGCCAGCAGTGGGGGGGGAACCTACGAGCAGTACTTC.

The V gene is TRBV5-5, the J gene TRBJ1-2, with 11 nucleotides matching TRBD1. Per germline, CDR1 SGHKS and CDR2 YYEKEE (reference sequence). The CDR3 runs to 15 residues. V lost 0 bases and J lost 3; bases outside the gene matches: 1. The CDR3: CASSLGDRGYYGYTF. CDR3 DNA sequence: TGTGCCAGCAGCTTGGGGGACAGGGGGTACTATGGCTACACCTTC.

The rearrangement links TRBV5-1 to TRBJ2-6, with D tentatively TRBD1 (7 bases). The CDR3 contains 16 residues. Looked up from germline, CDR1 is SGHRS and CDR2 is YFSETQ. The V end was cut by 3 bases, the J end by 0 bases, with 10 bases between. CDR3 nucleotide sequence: TGCGCCAGCAGCTCAGGGGGGCACTCTGGGGCCAACGTCCTGACTTTC. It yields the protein CASSSGGHSGANVLTF.

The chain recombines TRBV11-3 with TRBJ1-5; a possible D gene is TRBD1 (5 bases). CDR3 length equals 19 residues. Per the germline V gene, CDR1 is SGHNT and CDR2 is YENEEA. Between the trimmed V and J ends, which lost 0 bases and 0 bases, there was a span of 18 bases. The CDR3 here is CASSLDLPTEPYSNQPQHF. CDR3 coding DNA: TGTGCCAGCAGCTTAGATCTCCCGACAGAGCCTTATAGCAATCAGCCCCAGCATTTT.

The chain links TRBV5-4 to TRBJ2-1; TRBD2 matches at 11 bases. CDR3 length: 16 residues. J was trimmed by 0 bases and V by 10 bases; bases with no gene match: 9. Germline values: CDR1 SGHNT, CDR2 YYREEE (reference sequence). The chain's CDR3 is CAVASGGTSSYNEQFF. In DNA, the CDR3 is TGTGCCGTGGCTAGCGGGGGGACCAGCTCCTACAATGAGCAGTTCTTC.

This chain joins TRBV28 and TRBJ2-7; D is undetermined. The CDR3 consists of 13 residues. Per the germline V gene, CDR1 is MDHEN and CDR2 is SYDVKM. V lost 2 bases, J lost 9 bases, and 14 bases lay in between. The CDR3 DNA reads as TGTGCCAGCAGTTTAGGCCGGTTACGAGGGCAGTACTTC. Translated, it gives CASSLGRLRGQYF.

The CDR3 loop is CASGTSGRALYF. The CDR3, as DNA: TGTGCTAGTGGAACTAGCGGGAGGGCCTTGTATTTT. The rearrangement uses TRBV12-5 and TRBJ2-3; 13 nucleotides match TRBD2. The CDR3 has 12 residues. The V gene end was trimmed by 6 bases and the J gene end by 14 bases; junction bases not matched to a gene: 5. CDR1 and CDR2 from the germline V gene are LGHNT and FRNRAP.

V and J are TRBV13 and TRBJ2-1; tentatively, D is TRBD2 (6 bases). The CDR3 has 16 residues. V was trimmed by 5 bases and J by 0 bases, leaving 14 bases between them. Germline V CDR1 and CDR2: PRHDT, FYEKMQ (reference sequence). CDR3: CASSPQAGSSYNEQFF. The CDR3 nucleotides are TGTGCCAGCAGCCCCCAGGCCGGGAGCTCCTACAATGAGCAGTTCTTC. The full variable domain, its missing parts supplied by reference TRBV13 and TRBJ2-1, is AAGVIQSPRHLIKEKRETATLKCYPIPRHDTVYWYQQGPGQDPQFLISFYEKMQSDKGSIPDRFSAQQFSDYHSELNMSSLELGDSALYFCASSPQAGSSYNEQFFGPGTRLTVL.